This T cell receptor (beta chain) was identified in a study of cytomegalovirus exposure and HLA in healthy donors. Whole-study findings and limits: Investigators reported over 150 TCR beta chains as tied to cytomegalovirus.

Researchers ran the PCR with 60 Vbeta and 13 Jbeta primers. This table comes from immunoSEQ multiplex PCR, and its TCRdb copy is limited to in-frame clones, with some not included. Of more than 140,000 clones detected, roughly 80% appear once; the ten largest clones hold approximately 6%. A remark on this clone: Its antigen is currently unknown.

The germline V gene encodes CDR1 SGHVS and CDR2 FQNEAQ. The CDR3 spans 16 residues. V lost 0 bases and J lost 3; bases outside the gene matches: 5. This sequence originates from a man younger than 40 in good health and CMV-seropositive. The V gene is TRBV7-8, the J gene TRBJ2-3, with 8 nucleotides matching TRBD1. The sequenced sample was PBMCs. DNA of the CDR3: TGTGCCAGCAGCTTAGCGACCACAGGGGGAACAGATACGCAGTATTTT. Its translation: CASSLATTGGTDTQYF.